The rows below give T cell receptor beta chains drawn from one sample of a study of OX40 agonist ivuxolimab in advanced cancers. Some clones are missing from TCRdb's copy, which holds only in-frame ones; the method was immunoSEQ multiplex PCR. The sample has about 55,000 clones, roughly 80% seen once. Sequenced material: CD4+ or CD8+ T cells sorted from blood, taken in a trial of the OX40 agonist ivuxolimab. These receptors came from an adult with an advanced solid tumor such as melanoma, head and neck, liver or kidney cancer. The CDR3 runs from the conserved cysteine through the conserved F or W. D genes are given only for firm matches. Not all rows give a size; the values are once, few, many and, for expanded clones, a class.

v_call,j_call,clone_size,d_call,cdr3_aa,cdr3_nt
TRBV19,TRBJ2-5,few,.,CASTPRTADQETQYF,TGTGCCAGTACCCCGCGCACGGCAGATCAAGAGACCCAGTACTTC
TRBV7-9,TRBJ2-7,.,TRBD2,CASSLGSGRVDEQYF,TGTGCCAGCAGCTTAGGTAGCGGGAGGGTAGACGAGCAGTACTTC
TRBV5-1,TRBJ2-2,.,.,CASSSLGSNTGELFF,TGCGCCAGCAGCTCGCTCGGGAGTAACACCGGGGAGCTGTTTTTT
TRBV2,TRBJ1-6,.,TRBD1,CASSPQGAADSPLHF,TGTGCCAGCAGTCCACAGGGGGCGGCGGATTCACCCCTCCACTTT
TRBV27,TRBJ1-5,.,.,CASSHSQVPNQPQHF,TGTGCCAGCAGCCACTCACAGGTCCCAAATCAGCCCCAGCATTTT
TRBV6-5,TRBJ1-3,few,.,CATKGEREVYF,TGTGCCACCAAGGGGGAGAGGGAAGTATATTTT
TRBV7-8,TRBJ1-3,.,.,CASSSVGGSFSGNTIYF,TGTGCCAGCAGCTCGGTTGGGGGCTCTTTCTCTGGAAACACCATATATTTT
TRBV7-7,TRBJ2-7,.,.,CASSLEERPGFEQYF,TGTGCCAGCAGCTTAGAAGAGAGGCCGGGATTCGAGCAGTACTTC
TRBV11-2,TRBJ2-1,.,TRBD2,CASSLSGVNNEQFF,TGTGCCAGCAGCCTTAGCGGGGTAAACAATGAGCAGTTCTTC
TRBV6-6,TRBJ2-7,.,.,CASSLLGYEQYF,TGTGCCAGCAGTTTACTTGGGTACGAGCAGTACTTC
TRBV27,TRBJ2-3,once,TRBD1,CASSFDRVQGSTDTQYF,TGTGCCAGCAGTTTTGACAGGGTGCAGGGTAGCACAGATACGCAGTATTTT
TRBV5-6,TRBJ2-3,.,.,CASSLGSGLWDTQYF,TGTGCCAGCAGCTTGGGTAGCGGACTGTGGGATACGCAGTATTTT
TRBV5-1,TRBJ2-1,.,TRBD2,CASSLSLAAYNEQFF,TGCGCCAGCAGCCTTTCACTAGCGGCCTACAATGAGCAGTTCTTC
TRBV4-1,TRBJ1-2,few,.,CASSQDLSLNLSGYTF,TGCGCCAGCAGCCAAGATCTGAGTCTAAATTTGAGTGGCTACACCTTC
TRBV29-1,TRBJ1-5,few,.,CSVGDGAGPQHF,TGCAGCGTTGGGGACGGTGCGGGGCCCCAGCATTTT
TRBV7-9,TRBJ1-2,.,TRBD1,CASSLGDRRNYGYTF,TGTGCCAGCAGCTTAGGGGACAGGAGGAACTATGGCTACACCTTC
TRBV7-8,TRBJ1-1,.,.,CASSLAGEGTEAFF,TGTGCCAGCAGCTTAGCAGGGGAGGGCACTGAAGCTTTCTTT